This TCR beta chain was identified during a study of blood T cell repertoires in COVID-19. Study-wide context: COVID-19 samples from acute and convalescent phases originated in the United States, Italy and Spain.

This clone was counted only a few times. Measured with immunoSEQ multiplex PCR; TCRdb has only the in-frame clones, and not every one. The repertoire holds 150,000 to 200,000 clones, with 65% to 90% as singletons. The length of the CDR3 is 16 residues. In germline, CDR1 is SEHNR, CDR2 FQNEAQ (reference sequence). V gave up 6 bases and J gave up 4 bases; unmatched junction bases: 14. The rearrangement uses TRBV7-9 and TRBJ1-1, with TRBD1 matching over 7 bases. The specimen was peripheral blood. The source is a man aged 45-65 years with active or convalescent COVID-19. CDR3 amino acids: CASRPRTGAGGTEAFF. For the CDR3, the DNA is TGTGCCAGCAGGCCCAGAACGGGGGCAGGGGGCACTGAAGCTTTCTTT.